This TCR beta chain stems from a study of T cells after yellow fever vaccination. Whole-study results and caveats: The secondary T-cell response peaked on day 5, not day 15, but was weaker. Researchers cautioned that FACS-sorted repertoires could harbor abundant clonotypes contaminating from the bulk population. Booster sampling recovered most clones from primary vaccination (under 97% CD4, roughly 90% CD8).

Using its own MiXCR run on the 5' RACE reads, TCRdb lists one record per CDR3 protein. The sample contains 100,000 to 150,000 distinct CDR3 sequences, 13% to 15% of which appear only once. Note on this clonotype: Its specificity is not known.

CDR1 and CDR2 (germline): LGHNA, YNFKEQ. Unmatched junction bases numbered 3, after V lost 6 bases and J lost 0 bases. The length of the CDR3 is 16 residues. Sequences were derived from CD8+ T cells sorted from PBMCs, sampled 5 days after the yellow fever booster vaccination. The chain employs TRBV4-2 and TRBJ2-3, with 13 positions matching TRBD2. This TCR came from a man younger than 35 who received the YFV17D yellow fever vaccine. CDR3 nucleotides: TGTGCCAGCAGGCCGACTAGCGGGGGGAGCACAGATACGCAGTATTTT. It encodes CASRPTSGGSTDTQYF.